The sequence of this TCR beta chain was determined in a study of cytomegalovirus exposure and HLA in healthy donors. Trimming cost V 4 bases and J 7 bases; bases outside gene matches: 5. The CDR3 is made up of 14 amino acids. Germline V CDR1 and CDR2: SGDLS, YYNGEE. Overall study results and limits: At a 0.05 false discovery rate, a later analysis found some 18,000 TCR beta sequences to be associated with HLA alleles. A missense variant in DCLRE1C was later tied to TCR beta V- and J-gene trimming.

Primers included in the PCR were 60 Vbeta and 13 Jbeta primers. Assay: immunoSEQ multiplex PCR; the TCRdb copy retains only in-frame clones and omits some. Of about 190,000 clones listed, roughly 80% were seen once; the top ten hold 3% to 3.5%. About this clone itself: Antigen specificity is unknown.

The chain joins TRBV9 to TRBJ2-1; 10 bases align to TRBD2. The sequenced material came from PBMCs. This receptor was taken from a young woman in good health and CMV-seropositive. The CDR3 protein is CASSLWTSGNEQFF. The CDR3 DNA is TGTGCCAGCAGCTTGTGGACTAGCGGTAATGAGCAGTTCTTC.